The next 23 T cell receptor beta chains were all read from a single sample in a study of blood T cells in healthy people across ages. Primers used in a second PCR of roughly 6 to 11 cycles were a sample-barcoded 5' primer and a J-beta primer mix. TCRdb processed the 5' RACE reads anew with MiXCR; each CDR3 protein has one entry. The table lists 590,000 or so distinct CDR3 sequences, about 30% of them singletons. The specimen sequenced was blood. These receptors were taken from a woman of 80 years or more in good health.

Many counts were recorded for this clonotype. The CDR3 coding sequence is TGCAGTGCTAGTCCGGGGGCTAACGAGCAGTACTTC. Translated: CSASPGANEQYF. This rearrangement joins TRBV20-1 to TRBJ2-7; D may correspond to TRBD1 or TRBD2 (6 bases each). The CDR3 consists of 12 residues. Germline V gene data show CDR1 as DFQATT and CDR2 as SNEGSKA (reference sequence). V was clipped by 3 bases and J by 5 bases, with 11 bases between them.

This clonotype occurred once. A read error is possible here, since a much larger clone lies one base away. The chain uses TRBV6-1 and TRBJ2-5; perhaps D is TRBD1 or TRBD2 (5 bases each). This CDR3 is 13 amino acids long. The germline gives CDR1 MNHNS, CDR2 SASEGT. The CDR3 region has the DNA TGTGCCAGCAGTGAAGCGGCGATAGGGACCAAGTACTTC. As protein: CASSEAAIGTKYF.

Only a few counts were recorded for this clonotype. The CDR3 sequence is CASRRGGTGANVLTF. CDR3 DNA sequence: TGTGCCAGTAGGAGGGGGGGTACCGGGGCCAACGTCCTGACTTTC. The chain recombines TRBV28 with TRBJ2-6; D is perhaps TRBD2 (7 bases). CDR3 length: 15 amino acids. In germline, CDR1 is MDHEN, CDR2 SYDVKM. The ends were cut back, 9 bases at V and 4 bases at J, with 16 bases in the middle. Supplemented by reference TRBV28 and TRBJ2-6, the full variable domain reads DVKVTQSSRYLVKRTGEKVFLECVQDMDHENMFWYRQDPGLGLRLIYFSYDVKMKEKGDIPEGYSVSREKKERFSLILESASTNQTSMYLCASRRGGTGANVLTFGAGSRLTVL.

J is TRBJ2-1 and V is TRBV29-1, with D perhaps matching TRBD1 or TRBD2 (6 bases each). Trimming shortened V by 4 bases and J by 4 bases, and 14 bases separated the two germline ends. Germline CDR1 and CDR2: SQVTM and ANQGSEA. The CDR3 covers 14 residues. In DNA form, the CDR3 reads TGCAGCGTTGCTAACGGGGGCCTGTACAATGAGCAGTTCTTC. Translating gives CSVANGGLYNEQFF.

This clonotype was seen a handful of times. V usage is TRBV29-1 and J usage is TRBJ2-3, with TRBD2 as a possible D gene (7 bases). The germline V gene has CDR1 SQVTM and CDR2 ANQGSEA. This CDR3 spans 16 amino acids. Trimming stripped 6 bases from V and 2 bases from J, with 21 bases between. CDR3 bases: TGCAGCGTCCTGGGGGGGGCGCAGGATAACACAGATACGCAGTATTTT. Protein sequence: CSVLGGAQDNTDTQYF.

As concerns this clonotype: A read error may be the cause here, since a much bigger clone is one base away. The rearrangement links TRBV11-3 to TRBJ2-5; TRBD1 agrees at 9 bases. The germline CDR1 and CDR2 sequences are SGHNT and YENEEA. The CDR3 is 18 residues long. Germline trimming cut 0 bases from V and 11 bases from J; bases unmatched to any gene: 19. The CDR3 sequence is CASSLEKFLTGGFYGQYF. The CDR3 coding sequence is TGTGCCAGCAGCTTAGAAAAGTTCTTGACAGGGGGTTTCTACGGGCAGTACTTC.

This clonotype was recorded many times. The chain links TRBV7-3 to TRBJ2-5; 8 bases match TRBD2. CDR3 length equals 16 residues. Trimming removed 5 bases from V and 5 bases from J; junction bases left unmatched: 13. Germline V CDR1 and CDR2: SGHTA, FQGTGA. The CDR3: CASSRGGRTPQETQYF. The CDR3 DNA is TGTGCCAGCAGCCGCGGGGGGCGAACACCCCAGGAGACCCAGTACTTC.

Concerning this clonotype: One base away lies a much larger clone, so this may be a sequencing read error. The J gene is TRBJ2-6, the V gene TRBV5-1; possibly TRBD1 or TRBD2 for D (5 bases each). CDR1 and CDR2 (germline): SGHRS, YFSETQ. CDR3 length: 15 residues. CDR3 amino acids: CASRTEDSGANVRTF. CDR3 nucleotides: TGCGCCAGCCGTACGGAGGACTCTGGGGCCAACGTCCGGACTTTC.

Concerning this clonotype itself: Compared with germline, one end of the junction differs, possibly owing to a read error. V and J are TRBV5-1 and TRBJ1-5; no clear D. The germline gives CDR1 SGHRS, CDR2 YFSETQ. This CDR3 is 14 amino acids long. CDR3 DNA sequence: TGCGCCAGCAGCCCTGATGGTAGCAAACAGCCCCAGCATTTT. The encoded protein is CASSPDGSKQPQHF.

Many counts were recorded for this clonotype. The V and J genes are TRBV25-1 and TRBJ2-6, with 7 nucleotides matching TRBD2. The CDR3 length is 17 residues. J was trimmed by 0 bases and V by 4 bases; bases with no gene match: 6. Per the germline V gene, CDR1 is MGHDK and CDR2 is SYGVNS. The CDR3 DNA is TGTGCCAGCAGTGCGAGCGGGGTTAGCTCTGGGGCCAACGTCCTGACTTTC. It codes for CASSASGVSSGANVLTF.

As to this clonotype: Possible read error: a much larger clone is one base away. The chain combines TRBV29-1 with TRBJ2-1; D is ambiguous. The tail of the sequence fits TRBJ2-7 better, so the J call may be wrong. Germline-derived CDR1 and CDR2 are SQVTM and ANQGSEA. This CDR3 contains 13 residues. The CDR3 nucleotides read TGCAGCGTTGAAACAAGCTCCCACAATGAGCAGTACTTC. Its protein is CSVETSSHNEQYF.

This clonotype was counted only a few times. A much larger clone lies one base from this, so it may be a read error. The V and J genes are TRBV5-5 and TRBJ2-3; tentative D call: TRBD1 (6 bases). The CDR3 consists of 14 residues. The germline gives CDR1 SGHKS, CDR2 YYEKEE (reference sequence). V lost 6 bases to trimming and J lost 4 bases, with 15 bases between them. As DNA, the CDR3 is TGTGCCAGCAAGCAGGGGCTCGGAGCAGATACGCAGTATTTT. It codes for CASKQGLGADTQYF.

This clonotype appeared a few times. This clone may be a read error of a much larger clone one base away. The V and J genes are TRBV7-2 and TRBJ2-1; D remains ambiguous. The J call may be mistaken, given a closer DNA end match to TRBJ2-7. Germline V gene lookup returns CDR1 SGHTA and CDR2 FQGNSA. CDR3 length: 15 amino acids. CDR3 bases: TGTGCCAGCAGCCGCGAAGGTCGGACCTACAATGAGCAGTACTTC. This sequence encodes CASSREGRTYNEQYF.

This chain joins TRBV19 and TRBJ2-5; D could derive from TRBD1 or TRBD2 (5 bases each). Per the germline V gene, CDR1 is LNHDA and CDR2 is SQIVND (reference sequence). The V end lost 0 bases, the J end lost 5 bases, and 13 bases lay between the germline ends. The CDR3 covers 15 residues. CDR3 sequence reads: CASSIEGTRRETQYF. CDR3 coding DNA: TGTGCCAGTAGTATAGAGGGGACGCGGCGGGAGACCCAGTACTTC.

This clonotype was detected ten times or more. The CDR3 is CASSRGLSGAQYF. The CDR3 region has the DNA TGTGCCAGCAGCCGCGGACTGAGCGGCGCCCAGTACTTC. V usage is TRBV12-3 or TRBV12-4 and J usage is TRBJ2-5, with D tentatively TRBD2 (5 bases). The CDR3 length is 13 residues. V shed 6 bases and J shed 9 bases, with 17 bases lying between them.

This clonotype appeared many times. The V gene is TRBV12-3 or TRBV12-4, the J gene TRBJ1-2, with D possibly TRBD1 on 5 matching bases. V was cut by 3 bases and J by 4 bases, with 12 bases left in between. The CDR3 spans 14 residues. CDR3 in amino acids: CASSFSPGFYGYTF. The CDR3 DNA follows: TGTGCCAGCAGTTTCTCCCCAGGGTTCTATGGCTACACCTTC.

J is TRBJ2-2 and V is TRBV5-6, with D uncertain. CDR1 SGHDT and CDR2 YYEEEE come from the germline V gene. The V gene lost 1 base and the J gene lost 7 bases, with 11 bases spanning the gap. CDR3 length: 14 residues. The CDR3 DNA follows: TGTGCCAGCAGCTTGTATAGGGCAGACGGGGAGCTGTTTTTT. This codes for CASSLYRADGELFF. The full variable domain, rest sourced from reference TRBV5-6 and TRBJ2-2, is DAGVTQSPTHLIKTRGQQVTLRCSPKSGHDTVSWYQQALGQGPQFIFQYYEEEERQRGNFPDRFSGHQFPNYSSELNVNALLLGDSALYLCASSLYRADGELFFGEGSRLTVL.

This clonotype was recorded many times. The chain couples TRBV27 to TRBJ2-7; the D gene is possibly TRBD1 (5 bases). From germline, CDR1 is MNHEY and CDR2 SMNVEV (reference sequence). This CDR3 spans 13 amino acids. The CDR3 region is CASKGHGAYEQYF. Here the CDR3 DNA reads TGTGCAAGTAAAGGACACGGAGCCTACGAGCAGTACTTC.

The rearrangement links TRBV12-3 or TRBV12-4 to TRBJ2-1; a weak D match, TRBD2 (6 bases). The CDR3 is 13 amino acids. CDR3 nucleotide sequence: TGTGCTTCTAACGGAGGGAGTACGGAGACCCAGTTCTTC. The encoded protein is CASNGGSTETQFF.

This clonotype came up a few times. Possible read error: a much larger clone is one base away. The chain carries TRBV20-1 and TRBJ2-7; D is perhaps TRBD2 (6 bases). Trimming removed 6 bases from V and 3 bases from J, with 18 bases in between. Germline CDR1 reads DFQATT; CDR2 reads SNEGSKA (reference sequence). This CDR3 has 14 residues. The CDR3 DNA reads TGCAGTGCCTCGAGCGGCGGGGATCACTACGAGCAGTACTTC. Its translation is CSASSGGDHYEQYF.

This clonotype was counted many times. This chain's CDR3 is CAISSGGEYNEQFF. In DNA form, the CDR3 reads TGTGCCATCAGTAGCGGGGGGGAATACAATGAGCAGTTCTTC. The chain links TRBV10-3 to TRBJ2-1; TRBD2 agrees at 10 bases. The germline CDR1 and CDR2 sequences are ENHRY and SYGVKD. The CDR3 has 14 amino acids. Trimming took 5 bases from V and 4 from J; bases not matched to a gene: 2.

Comments on this clonotype: A read error may explain this, as a much larger clone is one base away. This sequence joins TRBV12-3 or TRBV12-4 and TRBJ2-3; the D is unclear. CDR3 length equals 15 residues. V lost 6 bases to trimming and J lost 1 base, with 14 bases between them. CDR3 DNA: TGTGCCAGCAGCCCCTTTATCGCTGGCACAGATACGCAGTATTTT. Translated, it gives CASSPFIAGTDTQYF.

This clonotype was recorded many times. This chain links TRBV10-3 with TRBJ1-5; 8 positions match TRBD1. The CDR3 is made up of 14 amino acids. The germline V gene has CDR1 ENHRY and CDR2 SYGVKD. The junction had 4 bases not matched to a gene; V was cut back by 7 bases and J by 2 bases. CDR3 sequence: CAIKAGQGNQPQHF. The CDR3 DNA reads as TGTGCCATCAAGGCGGGACAGGGCAATCAGCCCCAGCATTTT.